This entry lists 30 T cell receptor beta chains sequenced from one sample in a study of shared T cell receptors in the human thymus (dated by TCRdb to about 2021). The method was the immunoSEQ multiplex PCR assay. TCRdb retrieved this table from immuneACCESS and kept in-frame rearrangements only. Not all clones are present; in checked studies, unresolved V genes account for under half, and no reason is known for the remainder. This sample lists about 660,000 clones; around 87% were detected once. The ten most abundant clones make up about 0.0094% of the sample. A further study also used this sample, focusing on human thymus T cells.

Sequenced: thymocytes. These receptors came from a boy in the first two years of life with a congenital heart defect. Donor details come from another sample of the same person, matched by shared clones.

The V gene is TRBV18, the J gene TRBJ2-3; 7 bases are shared with TRBD1. Germline V lookup: CDR1 KGHSH, CDR2 LQKENI. The CDR3 contains 15 residues. J lost 2 bases, V lost 3 bases, and 5 bases had no gene match. The CDR3: CASSPGQRFTDTQYF. CDR3 DNA: TGTGCCAGCTCACCGGGACAGAGATTCACAGATACGCAGTATTTT.

This chain uses TRBV19 with TRBJ1-2; no firm D call. The CDR3 loop spans 12 amino acids. Trimming removed 6 bases at V and 0 bases at J, with 5 bases between. CDR1 is LNHDA, CDR2 SQIVND, per germline (reference sequence). CDR3 nucleotides: TGTGCCAGTAGGACTTCTAACTATGGCTACACCTTC. It yields the protein CASRTSNYGYTF. The full variable domain, rest sourced from reference TRBV19 and TRBJ1-2, is DGGITQSPKYLFRKEGQNVTLSCEQNLNHDAMYWYRQDPGQGLRLIYYSQIVNDFQKGDIAEGYSVSREKKESFPLTVTSAQKNPTAFYLCASRTSNYGYTFGSGTRLTVV.

The chain couples TRBV5-1 to TRBJ2-2, with 7 bases matching TRBD2. V lost 4 bases to trimming and J lost 6 bases; unmatched junction nucleotides: 6. The CDR3 loop spans 14 amino acids. Germline CDR1 is SGHRS and CDR2 is YFSETQ. In DNA, the CDR3 is TGCGCCAGCAGCGGGGGGGGACGGGCCGGGGAGCTGTTTTTT. It yields the protein CASSGGGRAGELFF.

The chain recombines TRBV10-2 with TRBJ1-3; D gene unclear. The germline CDR1 and CDR2 sequences are WSHSY and SAAADI. The germline V and J ends were trimmed by 7 bases and 0 bases, with 10 bases remaining between them. The CDR3 is 14 amino acids. The CDR3 reads CASIVGSSGNTIYF. The DNA for the CDR3 is TGCGCCAGCATTGTGGGGAGCTCTGGAAACACCATATATTTT.

The rearrangement links TRBV7-2 to TRBJ1-2, with 12 positions matching TRBD1. Germline assignment: CDR1 SGHTA and CDR2 FQGNSA. V lost 6 bases, J lost 8 bases, and 10 bases stayed unmatched. This CDR3 is 15 amino acids long. CDR3 nucleotide sequence: TGTGCCAGCAGGTCTCCGGGACAGGGGGCGAGCGGCTACACCTTC. It yields the protein CASRSPGQGASGYTF.

The chain recombines TRBV19 with TRBJ2-5; TRBD2 agrees at 7 bases. CDR1 is LNHDA, CDR2 SQIVND, per germline (reference sequence). There are 17 residues in the CDR3. V dropped 4 bases and J dropped 1; count of bases not matched to a gene: 12. The CDR3 spells CASSTPGASGLQETQYF. CDR3 bases: TGTGCCAGTAGTACCCCCGGGGCTAGCGGACTCCAAGAGACCCAGTACTTC.

The gene calls are TRBV18 and TRBJ2-3; TRBD1 matches 7 bases. The junction had 8 bases not matched to a gene; V was cut back by 5 bases and J by 3 bases. Per the germline V gene, CDR1 is KGHSH and CDR2 is LQKENI. The CDR3 loop spans 15 amino acids. CDR3 nucleotide sequence: TGTGCCAGCTCATTGGGGACAGTGAGGACAGATACGCAGTATTTT. It yields the protein CASSLGTVRTDTQYF. The entire variable domain, with the rest obtained from reference TRBV18 and TRBJ2-3, is as follows: NAGVMQNPRHLVRRRGQEARLRCSPMKGHSHVYWYRQLPEEGLKFMVYLQKENIIDESGMPKERFSAEFPKEGPSILRIQQVVRGDSAAYFCASSLGTVRTDTQYFGPGTRLTVL.

This clone was recorded only once. This rearrangement joins TRBV4-1 to TRBJ2-2, with D perhaps matching TRBD1 (5 bases). CDR3 length: 14 amino acids. Germline V gene lookup returns CDR1 MGHRA and CDR2 YSYEKL. V lost 2 bases to trimming and J lost 5 bases, with 9 bases between them. The CDR3 reads CASSQRGWTGELFF. In nucleotides, the CDR3 is TGCGCCAGCAGCCAAAGGGGTTGGACCGGGGAGCTGTTTTTT.

This clone was observed a single time. CDR3 bases: TGTGCCAGCAGCCAAGATCTCGGACGCGGCCCAGGGGCCCAGTACTTC. It translates to CASSQDLGRGPGAQYF. The V and J genes are TRBV4-2 and TRBJ2-5, with a weak D call TRBD1 (6 bases). The CDR3 runs to 16 residues. Germline CDR1 LGHNA, CDR2 YNFKEQ. The ends were cut back, 0 bases at V and 9 bases at J, with 20 bases in the middle.

The rearrangement links TRBV30 to TRBJ2-1, with TRBD2 identical over 8 bases. Germline trimming cut 5 bases from V and 8 bases from J; bases unmatched to any gene: 23. Germline assignment: CDR1 GTSNPN and CDR2 SVGIG (reference sequence). The CDR3 is 18 residues long. The DNA for the CDR3 is TGTGCCTGGCGGAACTACACCGGGACTAGTAGTTTTTGGTATGAGCAGTTCTTC. Protein: CAWRNYTGTSSFWYEQFF.

This clone turned up a few times. J is TRBJ1-3 and V is TRBV5-6, with D unclear. The CDR3 has 12 residues. CDR1 and CDR2 (germline): SGHDT, YYEEEE. Trimming removed 4 bases at V and 4 bases at J, with 6 bases between. As DNA, the CDR3 is TGTGCCAGCAGCGATGAGGGAAACACCATATATTTT. This codes for CASSDEGNTIYF.

The chain employs TRBV5-8 and TRBJ2-7; D not certain. The length of the CDR3 is 14 residues. The germline V and J ends were trimmed by 1 base and 2 bases, with 10 bases remaining between them. Per the germline V gene, CDR1 is SGHTS and CDR2 is YDEGEE. CDR3 in DNA: TGTGCCAGCAGCTTGTTTAAGCGCACCTACGAGCAGTACTTC. Its protein product is CASSLFKRTYEQYF.

This clone was seen a single time. The chain uses TRBV28 and TRBJ1-5, with TRBD1 matching over 9 bases. V lost 6 bases to trimming and J lost 5 bases; unmatched junction nucleotides: 5. This CDR3 has 14 residues. Germline-derived CDR1 and CDR2 are MDHEN and SYDVKM. CDR3 nucleotides: TGTGCCAGCAGCTGGGACAGGGAGGATCAGCCCCAGCATTTT. Protein: CASSWDREDQPQHF. The full variable domain, in which reference TRBV28 and TRBJ1-5 provide the parts outside the CDR3, is DVKVTQSSRYLVKRTGEKVFLECVQDMDHENMFWYRQDPGLGLRLIYFSYDVKMKEKGDIPEGYSVSREKKERFSLILESASTNQTSMYLCASSWDREDQPQHFGDGTRLSIL.

The rearrangement joins TRBV30 to TRBJ2-1, with D perhaps TRBD2 (5 bases). V lost 2 bases and J lost 10, with 18 bases in between. The germline CDR1 and CDR2 sequences are GTSNPN and SVGIG (reference sequence). This CDR3 spans 14 amino acids. CDR3 DNA: TGTGCCTGGAGTCCCCCGGACGTAACGGGAGAGCAGTTCTTC. Translated: CAWSPPDVTGEQFF.

The chain combines TRBV9 with TRBJ2-1, with 7 bases matching TRBD2. CDR1 and CDR2 (germline): SGDLS, YYNGEE. The CDR3 contains 14 residues. V lost 0 bases to trimming and J lost 5 bases; unmatched junction nucleotides: 2. The CDR3 is CASSVDGTNNEQFF. CDR3 DNA sequence: TGTGCCAGCAGCGTAGACGGGACTAACAATGAGCAGTTCTTC.

The chain combines TRBV30 with TRBJ1-2; unclear D gene. The CDR3 spans 17 residues. Germline V gene sequence: CDR1 GTSNPN, CDR2 SVGIG (reference sequence). Trimming cost V 0 bases and J 2 bases, with 19 bases left between them. In nucleotides, the CDR3 is TGTGCCTGGAGTGTATCCCCCTCACAAAGGAGGAACTATGGCTACACCTTC. Translating it yields CAWSVSPSQRRNYGYTF.

The CDR3 DNA sequence: TGTGCCAGCAGTTTAAGGGCACAGGGGAACGGCTACACCTTC. The encoded protein is CASSLRAQGNGYTF. This chain joins TRBV28 and TRBJ1-2, with TRBD1 identical over 7 bases. Trimming cost V 2 bases and J 8 bases; bases outside gene matches: 8. The germline CDR1 and CDR2 sequences are MDHEN and SYDVKM. This CDR3 region has 14 residues.

The gene calls are TRBV18 and TRBJ2-7; 9 nucleotides align to TRBD1. From germline, CDR1 is KGHSH and CDR2 LQKENI. The CDR3 consists of 16 residues. The V segment lost 1 base and the J segment 3 bases; nucleotides outside the gene matches: 7. In DNA form, the CDR3 reads TGTGCCAGCTCACCACTAAGCGGACAGGGGTTCTACGAGCAGTACTTC. This codes for CASSPLSGQGFYEQYF. Looking up the rest from reference TRBV18 and TRBJ2-7 gives the full variable domain: NAGVMQNPRHLVRRRGQEARLRCSPMKGHSHVYWYRQLPEEGLKFMVYLQKENIIDESGMPKERFSAEFPKEGPSILRIQQVVRGDSAAYFCASSPLSGQGFYEQYFGPGTRLTVT.

The CDR3 coding sequence is TGTGCCAGCAGTATACGAGGGCCCAGCGGCGAGCAGTACTTC. Its translation: CASSIRGPSGEQYF. V is TRBV28 and J is TRBJ2-7; perhaps TRBD2 as D (5 bases). V was cut by 5 bases and J by 6 bases, with 17 bases left in between. CDR1 and CDR2 from the germline V gene are MDHEN and SYDVKM. The length of the CDR3 is 14 residues.

The CDR3 protein is CASSRQTGGRVNTEAFF. The CDR3 nucleotides are TGTGCCAGCAGCCGCCAAACAGGGGGGAGAGTGAACACTGAAGCTTTCTTT. The J gene is TRBJ1-1, the V gene TRBV11-1, with 8 bases that match TRBD1. With 5 bases clipped from V and 0 bases from J, the junction kept 11 bases outside the gene matches. Germline assignment: CDR1 SGHAT and CDR2 FQDESV (reference sequence). The CDR3 covers 17 residues.

V usage is TRBV19 and J usage is TRBJ2-2; D call uncertain. The CDR3 extends over 14 amino acids. V lost 9 bases, J lost 2 bases, and 13 bases lay in between. Germline CDR1 reads LNHDA; CDR2 reads SQIVND (reference sequence). CDR3 amino acids: CASAGSLNTGELFF. DNA for the CDR3: TGTGCCAGCGCAGGTTCCCTAAACACCGGGGAGCTGTTTTTT.

The chain recombines TRBV4-3 with TRBJ2-1, with TRBD2 identical over 8 bases. CDR1 is LGHNA, CDR2 YSLEER, per germline. This CDR3 is 15 amino acids long. Losses at the gene ends were 1 base for V and 6 bases for J; bases not matched to a gene: 5. CDR3 sequence (DNA): TGCGCCAGCAGCCAAGGGAGCGGGAGAGGCAATGAGCAGTTCTTC. Residues: CASSQGSGRGNEQFF.

The rearrangement links TRBV6-5 to TRBJ2-3; D is possibly TRBD2 (7 bases). The germline V gene has CDR1 MNHEY and CDR2 SVGAGI. CDR3 size: 15 residues. Trimming took off 1 base at V and 1 base at J, with 9 bases between the two ends. CDR3 sequence reads: CASSYYGGRTDTQYF. For the CDR3, the DNA is TGTGCCAGCAGTTACTACGGGGGGCGCACAGATACGCAGTATTTT.

V and J are TRBV28 and TRBJ1-2, with unresolved D. The CDR3 has 14 amino acids. Germline values: CDR1 MDHEN, CDR2 SYDVKM. The V gene lost 4 bases and the J gene lost 0 bases, with 9 bases spanning the gap. The CDR3 nucleotides read TGTGCCAGCAGTTCGGTCGAACCTAACTATGGCTACACCTTC. Its protein is CASSSVEPNYGYTF.

The rearrangement joins TRBV29-1 to TRBJ2-7; 7 bases map to TRBD2. This CDR3 is built from 15 residues. Germline V gene data show CDR1 as SQVTM and CDR2 as ANQGSEA. Germline trimming cut 3 bases from V and 3 bases from J; bases unmatched to any gene: 11. The CDR3 DNA reads TGCAGCGTTGAGAAGGGAGGATGGGGGGGCTACGAGCAGTACTTC. Its translation: CSVEKGGWGGYEQYF.

The V call is TRBV9, the J call TRBJ2-5; a weak D match, TRBD2 (6 bases). The germline gives CDR1 SGDLS, CDR2 YYNGEE. With 4 bases removed from V and 2 bases from J, the gap between germline ends came to 18 bases. This CDR3 comprises 16 residues. As DNA, the CDR3 is TGTGCCAGCAGCCTCCCGGCACGGGAGTCGCAAGAGACCCAGTACTTC. Its translation is CASSLPARESQETQYF.

In this sample, this clone turned up once. The rearrangement uses TRBV30 and TRBJ2-3; D is unresolved. Trimming pared 4 bases from V and 9 bases from J, leaving 11 bases between. CDR1 GTSNPN and CDR2 SVGIG come from the germline V gene (reference sequence). The CDR3 spans 11 residues. This CDR3 is CAWIIPGTQYF. In DNA form, the CDR3 reads TGTGCCTGGATCATTCCAGGCACGCAGTATTTT.

The chain joins TRBV5-1 to TRBJ1-1, with 9 positions matching TRBD1. From germline, CDR1 is SGHRS and CDR2 YFSETQ. The CDR3 sequence is 13 residues long. Germline trimming cut 2 bases from V and 10 bases from J; bases unmatched to any gene: 6. CDR3 loop: CASSFTGGSGAFF. The CDR3 DNA reads as TGCGCCAGCAGCTTCACAGGGGGCTCGGGAGCTTTCTTT.

This clone has just a few counts. The chain links TRBV12-5 to TRBJ1-2; 12 bases fit TRBD1. The CDR3 is made up of 16 amino acids. Germline loops: CDR1 LGHNT, CDR2 FRNRAP. Trimming took 3 bases from V and 8 from J; bases not matched to a gene: 10. CDR3 loop: CASGFNRDRGRLGYTF. CDR3 DNA sequence: TGTGCTAGTGGTTTCAACCGGGACAGGGGGCGACTAGGCTACACCTTC.

The chain employs TRBV27 and TRBJ2-7; 11 nucleotides agree with TRBD2. J gave up 5 bases and V 3 bases, and 6 bases lay outside the gene matches. The CDR3 has 15 amino acids. Germline values: CDR1 MNHEY, CDR2 SMNVEV (reference sequence). CDR3 in DNA: TGTGCCAGCAGTTTGGTTCTAGCGGGGGGCAACGAGCAGTACTTC. Its protein is CASSLVLAGGNEQYF.